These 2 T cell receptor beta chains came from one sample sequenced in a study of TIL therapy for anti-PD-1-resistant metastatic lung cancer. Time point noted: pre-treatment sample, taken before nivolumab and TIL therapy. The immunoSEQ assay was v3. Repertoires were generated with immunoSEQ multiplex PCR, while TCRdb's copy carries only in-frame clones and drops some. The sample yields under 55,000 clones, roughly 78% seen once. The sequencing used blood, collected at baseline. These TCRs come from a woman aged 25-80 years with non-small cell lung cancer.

The CDR3 nucleotides read TGTGCCAGCAGCTTGGAATCGGGGGCGCCCCAGCATTTT. Protein: CASSLESGAPQHF. V is TRBV11-2 and J is TRBJ1-5; weak D call: TRBD1 (6 bases). V was shortened by 3 bases and J by 9 bases, with 12 bases between the two germline ends. CDR3 length: 13 residues. Germline V gene sequence: CDR1 SGHAT, CDR2 FQNNGV.

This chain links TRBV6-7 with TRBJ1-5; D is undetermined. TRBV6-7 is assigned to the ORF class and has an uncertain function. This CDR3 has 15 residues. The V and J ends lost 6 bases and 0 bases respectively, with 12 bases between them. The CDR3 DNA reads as TGTGCCAGCAGCCCCCAGATAAATAGCAATCAGCCCCAGCATTTT. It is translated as CASSPQINSNQPQHF.